The clone carrying this TCR beta chain has at least ten counts. One entry per CDR3 protein results from TCRdb running MiXCR on the 5' RACE reads. Counted here are approximately 160,000 distinct CDR3 sequences, approximately 6.2% occurring once; the ten biggest clones make up roughly 3%. These data come from a study of T cells after yellow fever vaccination. This CDR3 has 14 amino acids. V gave up 7 bases and J gave up 3 bases, with 14 bases separating them. Germline lookup yields CDR1 MNHEY and CDR2 SVGEGT. This chain uses TRBV6-2 or TRBV6-3 with TRBJ2-3; tentative D call: TRBD1 (5 bases). This sample comprised CD4+ T cells sorted from PBMCs, obtained on the day of the first yellow fever vaccination. This receptor was identified in a man aged 18 to 29 who received the YFV17D yellow fever vaccine. The CDR3 here is CASIQPPGTDTQYF. In DNA form, the CDR3 reads TGTGCCAGCATCCAACCGCCAGGGACAGATACGCAGTATTTT.